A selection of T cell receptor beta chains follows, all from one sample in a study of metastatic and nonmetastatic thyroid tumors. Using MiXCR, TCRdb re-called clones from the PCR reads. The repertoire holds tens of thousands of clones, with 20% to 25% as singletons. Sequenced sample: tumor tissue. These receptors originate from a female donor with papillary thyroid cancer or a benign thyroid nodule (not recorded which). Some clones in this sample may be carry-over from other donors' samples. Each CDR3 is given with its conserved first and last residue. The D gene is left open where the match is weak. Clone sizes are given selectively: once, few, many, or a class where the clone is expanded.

CDR3aa: CASGGVGYGYTF; CDR3nt: TGCGCCAGCGGGGGTGTGGGCTATGGCTACACCTTC; d_gene: -; abundance: once; v_gene: TRBV5-1; j_gene: TRBJ1-2
CDR3aa: CASSPTPGTGPHNEQFF; CDR3nt: TGTGCCAGCAGCCCTACCCCCGGGACAGGGCCCCACAATGAGCAGTTCTTC; d_gene: TRBD1; abundance: -; v_gene: TRBV11-2; j_gene: TRBJ2-1
CDR3aa: CASSSTAGSPDQFF; CDR3nt: TGTGCCAGCAGCTCAACGGCGGGATCCCCAGACCAGTTCTTC; d_gene: -; abundance: -; v_gene: TRBV7-9; j_gene: TRBJ2-1
CDR3aa: CSARDPDTGNTEAFF; CDR3nt: TGCAGTGCTAGAGATCCAGACACCGGGAACACTGAAGCTTTCTTT; d_gene: -; abundance: -; v_gene: TRBV20-1; j_gene: TRBJ1-1
CDR3aa: CASRPIYSPLELFF; CDR3nt: TGTGCCAGCAGGCCCATATATAGCCCGTTGGAACTGTTTTTT; d_gene: -; abundance: few; v_gene: TRBV28; j_gene: TRBJ1-4
CDR3aa: CASSPDRSSYEQYF; CDR3nt: TGTGCCAGCAGCCCTGACAGGAGCTCCTACGAGCAGTACTTC; d_gene: -; abundance: -; v_gene: TRBV7-3; j_gene: TRBJ2-7
CDR3aa: CASSPPGTGGIEQYF; CDR3nt: TGTGCCAGCTCACCCCCCGGGACAGGGGGCATCGAGCAGTACTTC; d_gene: TRBD1; abundance: -; v_gene: TRBV18; j_gene: TRBJ2-7
CDR3aa: CASSVGQGLNQPQHF; CDR3nt: TGTGCCAGCAGTGTGGGACAGGGCCTCAATCAGCCCCAGCATTTT; d_gene: TRBD1; abundance: -; v_gene: TRBV6-1; j_gene: TRBJ1-5
CDR3aa: CASSSGISSGANVLTF; CDR3nt: TGCGCCAGCAGCTCGGGGATCAGCTCTGGGGCCAACGTCCTGACTTTC; d_gene: -; abundance: few; v_gene: TRBV5-1; j_gene: TRBJ2-6
CDR3aa: CASSDGRVNYRTGELFF; CDR3nt: TGTGCCAGTAGTGATGGCAGGGTCAATTATAGGACCGGGGAGCTGTTTTTT; d_gene: -; abundance: few; v_gene: TRBV6-1; j_gene: TRBJ2-2
CDR3aa: CASSRDSLDTQYF; CDR3nt: TGTGCCAGCAGTCGGGACAGCCTAGATACGCAGTATTTT; d_gene: TRBD1; abundance: -; v_gene: TRBV6-1; j_gene: TRBJ2-3
CDR3aa: CASSTGLEHSPLHF; CDR3nt: TGTGCCAGCTCAACCGGCCTGGAGCATTCACCCCTCCACTTT; d_gene: -; abundance: -; v_gene: TRBV18; j_gene: TRBJ1-6
CDR3aa: CASSPSVSGDTEAFF; CDR3nt: TGTGCCAGCAGCCCCTCGGTCTCGGGGGACACTGAAGCTTTCTTT; d_gene: -; abundance: -; v_gene: TRBV11-3; j_gene: TRBJ1-1
CDR3aa: CASSLEAVNTEAFF; CDR3nt: TGTGCCAGCAGCTTAGAGGCAGTGAACACTGAAGCTTTCTTT; d_gene: -; abundance: -; v_gene: TRBV7-6; j_gene: TRBJ1-1
CDR3aa: CASSLSGGPTGELFF; CDR3nt: TGTGCCAGCAGTTTATCAGGGGGTCCTACCGGGGAGCTGTTTTTT; d_gene: TRBD1; abundance: many; v_gene: TRBV12-3/TRBV12-4; j_gene: TRBJ2-2
CDR3aa: CASRDVSNQPQHF; CDR3nt: TGTGCCAGCAGGGATGTGTCTAATCAGCCCCAGCATTTT; d_gene: -; abundance: few; v_gene: TRBV6-1; j_gene: TRBJ1-5
CDR3aa: CSSRLAGVRDEQFF; CDR3nt: TGCAGTTCCCGACTAGCGGGAGTTAGGGATGAGCAGTTCTTC; d_gene: TRBD2; abundance: once; v_gene: TRBV20-1; j_gene: TRBJ2-1
CDR3aa: CASSDLTGDGYTF; CDR3nt: TGTGCCAGCAGTGACCTGACAGGGGACGGCTACACCTTC; d_gene: TRBD1; abundance: many; v_gene: TRBV6-4; j_gene: TRBJ1-2
CDR3aa: CASSFGPPDIQYF; CDR3nt: TGTGCCAGCAGTTTCGGGCCTCCGGACATTCAGTACTTC; d_gene: -; abundance: many; v_gene: TRBV6-1; j_gene: TRBJ2-4
CDR3aa: CASSLGTVYEQYF; CDR3nt: TGTGCCAGCAGCCTAGGGACAGTCTACGAGCAGTACTTC; d_gene: TRBD1; abundance: few; v_gene: TRBV27; j_gene: TRBJ2-7
CDR3aa: CASSTTGDSSNQPQHF; CDR3nt: TGCGCCAGCAGTACGACAGGGGATTCTAGCAATCAGCCCCAGCATTTT; d_gene: TRBD1; abundance: few; v_gene: TRBV10-2; j_gene: TRBJ1-5
CDR3aa: CASSARGSRYF; CDR3nt: TGTGCCAGCAGCGCCAGAGGGTCTCGGTACTTC; d_gene: -; abundance: few; v_gene: TRBV28; j_gene: TRBJ2-5
CDR3aa: CASRFNRGAGELFF; CDR3nt: TGTGCCAGTAGGTTTAACAGGGGCGCGGGGGAGCTGTTTTTT; d_gene: TRBD1; abundance: -; v_gene: TRBV19; j_gene: TRBJ2-2
CDR3aa: CSAHTPGLAGDRGNEQFF; CDR3nt: TGCAGTGCCCATACCCCCGGACTAGCGGGAGACCGGGGCAATGAGCAGTTCTTC; d_gene: TRBD2; abundance: -; v_gene: TRBV20-1; j_gene: TRBJ2-1
CDR3aa: CASSDFLAGGTDTQYF; CDR3nt: TGTGCCAGCAGTGACTTCCTAGCGGGAGGCACAGATACGCAGTATTTT; d_gene: TRBD2; abundance: many; v_gene: TRBV2; j_gene: TRBJ2-3
CDR3aa: CASNWRQGSGEKLFF; CDR3nt: TGTGCCAGTAATTGGCGACAGGGGAGCGGGGAAAAACTGTTTTTT; d_gene: TRBD1; abundance: -; v_gene: TRBV19; j_gene: TRBJ1-4
CDR3aa: CASSQSAGGILSGNTIYF; CDR3nt: TGTGCCAGCAGCCAATCGGCAGGAGGCATACTCTCTGGAAACACCATATATTTT; d_gene: -; abundance: once; v_gene: TRBV16; j_gene: TRBJ1-3
CDR3aa: CASRSRDTYNEQFF; CDR3nt: TGTGCCAGCAGGTCCCGGGACACTTACAATGAGCAGTTCTTC; d_gene: -; abundance: few; v_gene: TRBV6-1; j_gene: TRBJ2-1
CDR3aa: CASSLDRAGTDTQYF; CDR3nt: TGTGCCAGCAGTTTGGACAGGGCTGGCACAGATACGCAGTATTTT; d_gene: TRBD1; abundance: -; v_gene: TRBV28; j_gene: TRBJ2-3
CDR3aa: CASSLTGDVIF; CDR3nt: TGTGCCAGCAGCCTGACAGGGGACGTGATCTTC; d_gene: TRBD1; abundance: -; v_gene: TRBV12-3/TRBV12-4; j_gene: TRBJ2-1